These T cell receptor beta chains were read from a single sample in a study of blood T cells in healthy people across ages. From the 5' RACE reads, TCRdb called clonotypes with MiXCR, one entry per CDR3 protein. This table holds 1 million to 1.2 million distinct CDR3 sequences, roughly two fifths found once. The specimen sequenced was blood. The receptors come from a man between 18 and 29 years old in good health. Each CDR3 is given with its conserved first and last residue. Each record gives: D gene, J gene, clone size, V gene, CDR3 protein, CDR3 DNA. D genes are given only for firm matches. Clone size is given for some rows only: seen once, a few or many times, or a class if the clone is expanded.

NA	TRBJ1-1	many	TRBV27	CASSLWSGNTEAFF	TGTGCCAGCAGTTTATGGTCCGGGAACACTGAAGCTTTCTTT
TRBD1	TRBJ2-5	NA	TRBV9	CASSVVGTDYNEQYF	TGTGCCAGCAGCGTAGTCGGGACAGATTACAATGAGCAGTACTTC
TRBD1	TRBJ1-2	few	TRBV25-1	CASSDTLGGTGTYGYTF	TGTGCCAGCAGTGATACTTTGGGGGGGACAGGGACCTATGGCTACACCTTC
NA	TRBJ1-2	NA	TRBV14	CASSQPYQGLDGYTF	TGTGCCAGTAGCCAACCCTACCAGGGGCTGGATGGCTACACCTTT
TRBD1	TRBJ2-5	NA	TRBV20-1	CSASDVGQGVWEQYF	TGCAGTGCTAGTGATGTTGGACAGGGGGTTTGGGAGCAGTACTTC
NA	TRBJ2-2	few	TRBV24-1	CATSVGVRAGELFF	TGTGCCACCAGTGTCGGGGTCCGAGCCGGGGAGCTGTTTTTT
NA	TRBJ2-3	few	TRBV10-3	CAISADHAPTDTQYF	TGTGCCATCAGTGCGGACCACGCGCCCACAGATACGCAGTATTTT
TRBD1	TRBJ1-5	NA	TRBV7-8	CASSPRTGINQPQHF	TGTGCCAGCAGCCCCCGGACAGGGATCAATCAGCCCCAGCATTTT
TRBD2	TRBJ2-1	few	TRBV20-1	CSAREGTSGVSRDEQFF	TGCAGTGCTAGAGAGGGGACTAGCGGGGTATCACGGGATGAGCAGTTCTTC
NA	TRBJ2-7	NA	TRBV7-8	CASSPPRADFYEQYF	TGTGCCAGCAGCCCGCCCCGGGCCGACTTCTACGAGCAGTACTTC
NA	TRBJ1-2	few	TRBV3-1	CASSQGQREPFYGYTF	TGTGCCAGCAGCCAAGGACAGAGAGAGCCGTTCTATGGCTACACCTTC
NA	TRBJ2-7	NA	TRBV3-1	CASSQAVSPRLDEQYF	TGTGCCAGCAGCCAGGCTGTTAGCCCCCGGTTAGACGAGCAGTACTTC
TRBD1	TRBJ1-5	few	TRBV12-3/TRBV12-4	CASRAQGNSNQPQHF	TGTGCCAGCAGAGCACAGGGGAATAGCAATCAGCCCCAGCATTTT
NA	TRBJ2-3	many	TRBV5-6	CASSLGSPTDTQYF	TGTGCCAGCAGTTTAGGCAGCCCCACAGATACGCAGTATTTT
TRBD1	TRBJ2-1	NA	TRBV6-5	CASSHDGDRVYNEQFF	TGTGCCAGCAGCCACGATGGGGACAGGGTTTACAATGAGCAGTTCTTC
NA	TRBJ1-1	few	TRBV6-6	CASSPPGEHTEAFF	TGTGCCAGCAGTCCCCCAGGGGAACACACTGAAGCTTTCTTT
NA	TRBJ2-7	NA	TRBV3-1	CASSLRLVGEQYF	TGTGCCAGCAGCCTCCGACTAGTGGGTGAGCAGTACTTC
NA	TRBJ2-5	many	TRBV5-1	CASSSGDWLYF	TGCGCCAGCAGCTCAGGGGACTGGTTGTACTTC
NA	TRBJ1-5	NA	TRBV20-1	CSAKVTNYQPQHF	TGCAGTGCTAAGGTCACTAATTATCAGCCCCAGCATTTT
NA	TRBJ2-7	few	TRBV29-1	CSVEYRDNEQYF	TGCAGCGTTGAATATAGGGATAATGAGCAGTACTTC